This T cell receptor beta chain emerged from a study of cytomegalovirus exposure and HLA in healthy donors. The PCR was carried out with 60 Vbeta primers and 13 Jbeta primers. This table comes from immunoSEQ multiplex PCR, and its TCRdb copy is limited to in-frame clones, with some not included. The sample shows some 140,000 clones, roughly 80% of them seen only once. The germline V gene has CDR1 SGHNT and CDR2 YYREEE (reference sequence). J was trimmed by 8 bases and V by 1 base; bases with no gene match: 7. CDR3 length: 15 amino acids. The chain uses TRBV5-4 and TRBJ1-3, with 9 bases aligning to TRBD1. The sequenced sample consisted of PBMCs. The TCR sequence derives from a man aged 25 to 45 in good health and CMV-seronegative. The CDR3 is CASSLPGQGKDTIYF. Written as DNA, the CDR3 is TGTGCCAGCAGCTTGCCGGGACAGGGTAAGGACACCATATATTTT. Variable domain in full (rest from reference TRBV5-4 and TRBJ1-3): ETGVTQSPTHLIKTRGQQVTLRCSSQSGHNTVSWYQQALGQGPQFIFQYYREEENGRGNFPPRFSGLQFPNYSSELNVNALELDDSALYLCASSLPGQGKDTIYFGEGSWLTVV.